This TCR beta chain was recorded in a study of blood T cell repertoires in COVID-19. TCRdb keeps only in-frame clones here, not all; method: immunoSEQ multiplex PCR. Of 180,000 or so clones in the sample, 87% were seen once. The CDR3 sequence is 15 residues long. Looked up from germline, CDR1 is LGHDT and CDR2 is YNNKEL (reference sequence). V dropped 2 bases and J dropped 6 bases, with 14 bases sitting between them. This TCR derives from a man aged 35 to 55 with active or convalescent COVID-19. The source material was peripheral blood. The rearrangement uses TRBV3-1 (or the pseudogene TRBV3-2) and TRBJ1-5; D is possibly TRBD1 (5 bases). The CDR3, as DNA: TGTGCCAGCAGCCAACATGCAGGGCGTCGTCAGCCCCAGCATTTT. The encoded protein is CASSQHAGRRQPQHF.